The 8 T cell receptor beta chains below all came from one sample that was sequenced in a study of T cell repertoires in cytomegalovirus infection. Their recognized antigens are unknown. From the reads, TCRdb called clonotypes with MiXCR, one entry per CDR3 protein. Here the sample spans more than 40,000 distinct CDR3 sequences, over 20% being singletons. The sequenced sample was CD8+ T cells from cultured PBMCs, obtained from culture after CMV antigen stimulation. The receptors were sampled from a human donor in good health (CMV status not recorded). Some clones in this sample may be carry-over from other donors' samples.

This clonotype showed up just a few times. The chain recombines TRBV7-3 with TRBJ1-4; D remains ambiguous. This CDR3 region has 17 residues. Between the trimmed V and J ends, which lost 6 bases and 6 bases, there was a span of 23 bases. Germline CDR1 SGHTA, CDR2 FQGTGA. CDR3 residues: CASRPNPDVPCDEKLFF. As DNA, the CDR3 is TGTGCCAGCAGGCCCAACCCGGACGTCCCGTGTGATGAAAAACTGTTTTTT.

The J gene is TRBJ2-1, the V gene TRBV20-1; perhaps TRBD2 as D (6 bases). V was pared by 2 bases and J by 13 bases, with 9 bases between. CDR3 length: 10 residues. The germline CDR1 and CDR2 sequences are DFQATT and SNEGSKA (reference sequence). The CDR3 bases are TGCAGTGCTAGAAACGGGACTCAGTTCTTC. Protein: CSARNGTQFF.

The chain joins TRBV4-2 to TRBJ2-1; D may correspond to TRBD1 or TRBD2 (5 bases each). Germline V gene sequence: CDR1 LGHNA, CDR2 YNFKEQ. CDR3 length: 15 amino acids. V was cut by 1 base and J by 8 bases, with 15 bases left in between. CDR3 loop: CASSQGPRETDEQFF. CDR3 bases: TGTGCCAGCAGCCAAGGGCCCAGGGAGACGGATGAGCAGTTCTTC.

The sample holds a few counts of this clonotype. The CDR3 nucleotides are TGTGCCAGCAGCTCCACGACGAAAGAGACCCAGTACTTC. This encodes CASSSTTKETQYF. This chain uses TRBV7-8 with TRBJ2-5; the D is unclear. The V end was cut by 4 bases, the J end by 3 bases, with 9 bases between. The CDR3 contains 13 residues. The germline gives CDR1 SGHVS, CDR2 FQNEAQ.

V usage is TRBV12-3 or TRBV12-4 and J usage is TRBJ2-1; TRBD2 matches at 11 bases. The CDR3 totals 13 residues. Losses at the gene ends were 7 bases for V and 5 bases for J; bases not matched to a gene: 1. The CDR3 sequence is CASMTSGNNEQFF. The DNA of the CDR3 is TGTGCCAGCATGACTAGCGGGAACAATGAGCAGTTCTTC.

This chain uses TRBV2 with TRBJ1-1, with D unclear. V lost 2 bases, J lost 8 bases, and 6 bases lay in between. The CDR3 covers 11 residues. Germline-derived CDR1 and CDR2 are SNHLY and FYNNEI. The CDR3 DNA reads TGTGCCAGCAGTGAATTGAGAGAAGCTTTCTTT. Its protein product is CASSELREAFF.

This clonotype was observed a handful of times. The chain carries TRBV12-3 or TRBV12-4 and TRBJ2-3, with TRBD2 as a possible D gene (6 bases). The V end lost 5 bases, the J end lost 0 bases, and 9 bases lay between the germline ends. The CDR3 consists of 14 residues. CDR3 sequence reads: CASSPGTSTDTQYF. CDR3 sequence (DNA): TGTGCCAGCAGTCCGGGGACTAGCACAGATACGCAGTATTTT.

The CDR3 DNA reads as TGTGCCAGCAGTGGTGAGGGGATGAACACTGAAGCTTTCTTT. This encodes CASSGEGMNTEAFF. V is TRBV2 and J is TRBJ1-1, with a possible D match to TRBD1 (5 bases). Trimming took 4 bases from V and 0 from J, leaving 9 bases between them. Per the germline V gene, CDR1 is SNHLY and CDR2 is FYNNEI. The CDR3 is 14 residues long.